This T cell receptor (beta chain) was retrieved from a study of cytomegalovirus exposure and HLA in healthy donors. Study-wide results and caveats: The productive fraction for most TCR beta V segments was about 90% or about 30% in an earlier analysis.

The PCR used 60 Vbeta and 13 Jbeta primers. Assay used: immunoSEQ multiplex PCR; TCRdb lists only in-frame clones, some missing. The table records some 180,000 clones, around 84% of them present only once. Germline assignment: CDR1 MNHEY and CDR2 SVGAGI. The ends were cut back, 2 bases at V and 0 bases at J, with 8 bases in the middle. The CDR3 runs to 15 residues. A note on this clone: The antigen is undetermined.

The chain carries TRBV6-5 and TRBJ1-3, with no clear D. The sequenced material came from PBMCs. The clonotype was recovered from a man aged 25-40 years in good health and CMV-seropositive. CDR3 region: CASSYGRSSGNTIYF. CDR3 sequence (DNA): TGTGCCAGCAGTTACGGTCGGAGCTCTGGAAACACCATATATTTT.